This entry concerns a single TCR beta chain. The entry originates in a study of T cell responses to AZD1222 COVID-19 vaccine. V shed 4 bases and J 2 bases; nucleotides not matched to a gene: 2. This CDR3 spans 14 amino acids. Germline V lookup: CDR1 SGHTS, CDR2 YDEGEE. Libraries were prepared by immunoSEQ multiplex PCR; TCRdb keeps only in-frame clonotypes and omits some of them. This table holds about 200,000 clones, more than 85% found once. This TCR came from an adult who received the AZD1222 COVID-19 vaccine. The specimen was peripheral blood, collected 28 days after the second AZD1222 dose. The chain uses TRBV5-8 and TRBJ1-2; 10 bases agree with TRBD1. The CDR3 sequence is CASSRTGGNYGYTF. DNA of the CDR3: TGTGCCAGCAGCCGGACAGGGGGGAACTATGGCTACACCTTC.